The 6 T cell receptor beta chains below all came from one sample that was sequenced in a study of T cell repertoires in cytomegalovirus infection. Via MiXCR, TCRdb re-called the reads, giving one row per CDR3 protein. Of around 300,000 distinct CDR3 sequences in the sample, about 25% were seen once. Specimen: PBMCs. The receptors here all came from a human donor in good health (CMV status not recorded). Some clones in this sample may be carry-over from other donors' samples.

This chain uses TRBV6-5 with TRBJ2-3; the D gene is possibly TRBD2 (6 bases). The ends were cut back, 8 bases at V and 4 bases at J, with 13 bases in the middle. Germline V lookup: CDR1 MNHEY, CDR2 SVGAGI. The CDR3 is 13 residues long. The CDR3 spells CASAASASDTQYF. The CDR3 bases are TGTGCCAGCGCCGCTAGCGCTTCAGATACGCAGTATTTT.

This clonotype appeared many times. CDR3 sequence (DNA): TGTGCCAGCAGCTTAATTGTAGCGGGGGGCCCCTACGAGCAGTACTTC. This gives the protein CASSLIVAGGPYEQYF. This sequence joins TRBV7-2 and TRBJ2-7; TRBD2 agrees at 10 bases. Trimming took 2 bases from V and 2 from J; bases not matched to a gene: 6. CDR1 is SGHTA and CDR2 is FQGNSA in the germline V gene. The CDR3 has 16 residues.

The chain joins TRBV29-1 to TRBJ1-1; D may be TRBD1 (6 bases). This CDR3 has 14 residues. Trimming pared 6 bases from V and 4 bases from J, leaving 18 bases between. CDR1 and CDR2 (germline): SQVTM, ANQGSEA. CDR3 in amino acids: CSVDPQGLGTEAFF. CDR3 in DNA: TGCAGCGTCGACCCCCAGGGGTTGGGCACTGAAGCTTTCTTT. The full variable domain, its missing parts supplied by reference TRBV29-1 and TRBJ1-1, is SAVISQKPSRDICQRGTSLTIQCQVDSQVTMMFWYRQQPGQSLTLIATANQGSEATYESGFVIDKFPISRPNLTFSTLTVSNMSPEDSSIYLCSVDPQGLGTEAFFGQGTRLTVV.

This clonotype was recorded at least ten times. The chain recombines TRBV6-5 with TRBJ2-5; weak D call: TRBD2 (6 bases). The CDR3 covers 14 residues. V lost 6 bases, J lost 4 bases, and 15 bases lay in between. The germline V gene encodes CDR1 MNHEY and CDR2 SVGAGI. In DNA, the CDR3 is TGTGCCAGCAGGGAGGGTTGGGCAGCAGAGACCCAGTACTTC. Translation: CASREGWAAETQYF.

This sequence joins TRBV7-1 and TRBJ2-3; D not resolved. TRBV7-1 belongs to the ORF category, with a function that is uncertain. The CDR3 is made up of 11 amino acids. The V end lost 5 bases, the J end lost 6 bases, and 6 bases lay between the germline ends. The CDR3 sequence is CASSDSDTQYF. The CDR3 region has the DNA TGTGCCAGCAGCGATTCGGATACGCAGTATTTT.

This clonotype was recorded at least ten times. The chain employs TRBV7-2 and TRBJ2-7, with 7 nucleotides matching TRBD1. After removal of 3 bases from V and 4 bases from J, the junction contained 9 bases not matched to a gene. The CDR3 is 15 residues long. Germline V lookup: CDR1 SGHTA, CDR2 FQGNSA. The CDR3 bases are TGTGCCAGCAGCTTCGGGTCCAGACAGGGATACGAGCAGTACTTC. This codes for CASSFGSRQGYEQYF.